Following are 20 T cell receptor beta chains from one sample sequenced in a study of blood T cell repertoires in COVID-19. Using immunoSEQ multiplex PCR, the repertoire was profiled, and TCRdb retains in-frame clones only, with some absent. The sample lists around 59,000 clones, approximately 78% occurring once. Material for sequencing was peripheral blood. The receptor set was obtained from an elderly man with acute or convalescent COVID-19.

This clone was seen more than once but under ten times. The V and J genes are TRBV5-1 and TRBJ1-5; 10 bases are shared with TRBD1. This CDR3 region has 15 residues. The V segment lost 0 bases and the J segment 5 bases; nucleotides outside the gene matches: 2. In germline, CDR1 is SGHRS, CDR2 YFSETQ. The chain's CDR3 is CASSLEGTGDQPQHF. CDR3 DNA sequence: TGCGCCAGCAGCTTGGAGGGGACAGGGGATCAGCCCCAGCATTTT.

The chain has TRBV9 and TRBJ1-1, with D unresolved. CDR3 length: 15 residues. The V end was cut by 4 bases, the J end by 1 base, with 14 bases between. Per germline, CDR1 SGDLS and CDR2 YYNGEE. CDR3 nucleotides: TGTGCCAGCAGCCCACAGACAAAAAAGAACACTGAAGCTTTCTTT. Its protein is CASSPQTKKNTEAFF.

The V gene is TRBV6-6, the J gene TRBJ1-1, with D possibly matching TRBD1 (5 bases). The CDR3 consists of 15 residues. Germline CDR1 is MNHNY and CDR2 is SVGAGI (reference sequence). Trimming stripped 7 bases from V and 3 bases from J, with 18 bases between. As DNA, the CDR3 is TGTGCCAGCAAAAAAGAGGGGCGGGGGGACACTGAAGCTTTCTTT. Residues: CASKKEGRGDTEAFF.

This chain connects TRBV5-8 to TRBJ1-1, with a tentative D call TRBD1 (6 bases). The CDR3 extends over 15 amino acids. Per the germline V gene, CDR1 is SGHTS and CDR2 is YDEGEE. V was clipped by 6 bases and J by 0 bases, with 15 bases between them. The CDR3 sequence: CASTRQVSLNTEAFF. In DNA, the CDR3 is TGTGCCAGCACCAGACAGGTCTCCCTGAACACTGAAGCTTTCTTT.

V is TRBV23-1 and J is TRBJ1-6, with D maybe TRBD1 (5 bases). TRBV23-1 is annotated as an ORF whose role is uncertain. Trimming left V 4 bases short and J 9 bases short, with 13 bases between. This CDR3 has 14 residues. The CDR3 loop is CASSLLGEGSPLHF. CDR3 DNA sequence: TGCGCCAGCAGTCTTTTGGGGGAGGGTTCACCCCTCCACTTT.

As for this clone: The sample contains more than one DNA sequence encoding this CDR3. The chain is built from TRBV5-1 and TRBJ1-1; unclear D gene. V lost 0 bases, J lost 2 bases, and 5 bases lay in between. Germline V gives CDR1 SGHRS, CDR2 YFSETQ. The CDR3 sequence is 13 residues long. For the CDR3, the DNA is TGCGCCAGCAGCTTGGCCGTTAACACTGAAGCTTTCTTT. Protein sequence: CASSLAVNTEAFF.

CDR3 DNA: TGCGCCAGCAGCTCAGCAGGGCTCTATGGCTACACCTTC. This translates into CASSSAGLYGYTF. This rearrangement joins TRBV5-1 to TRBJ1-2, with D perhaps matching TRBD1 (5 bases). CDR1 and CDR2 from the germline V gene are SGHRS and YFSETQ. The CDR3 spans 13 residues. The V end lost 3 bases, the J end lost 4 bases, and 10 bases lay between the germline ends.

This sequence joins TRBV27 and TRBJ1-1; TRBD1 might be the D (6 bases). The V gene lost 2 bases and the J gene lost 0 bases, with 13 bases spanning the gap. The CDR3 runs 16 residues. Looked up from germline, CDR1 is MNHEY and CDR2 is SMNVEV (reference sequence). CDR3 protein: CASSLGRGRMNTEAFF. The CDR3 coding sequence is TGTGCCAGCAGTTTAGGCAGGGGAAGGATGAACACTGAAGCTTTCTTT.

This clone appeared a single time. V and J are TRBV29-1 and TRBJ2-2, with no clear D. V lost 1 base and J 5 bases, leaving 11 bases between the germline ends. Germline-derived CDR1 and CDR2 are SQVTM and ANQGSEA. The CDR3 has 14 amino acids. CDR3 nucleotide sequence: TGCAGCGTTGAAGGGTTAGAGGCGACCGGGGAGCTGTTTTTT. It specifies CSVEGLEATGELFF.

CDR3: CASSLLMNTEAFF. CDR3 nucleotide sequence: TGTGCCAGCAGCCTCCTTATGAACACTGAAGCTTTCTTT. The chain employs TRBV2 and TRBJ1-1; the D is unclear. The CDR3 has 13 amino acids. Germline V gene sequence: CDR1 SNHLY, CDR2 FYNNEI. Trimming shortened V by 6 bases and J by 0 bases, and 8 bases separated the two germline ends.

The rearrangement joins TRBV4-1 to TRBJ2-1; 12 nucleotides line up with TRBD2. V was clipped by 0 bases and J by 9 bases; unmatched bases: 12. This CDR3 has 18 residues. CDR1 is MGHRA, CDR2 YSYEKL, per germline. CDR3 sequence: CASSQDPLAGGPLSEQFF. In DNA, the CDR3 is TGCGCCAGCAGCCAAGATCCCCTAGCGGGGGGGCCACTAAGTGAGCAGTTCTTC.

The J gene is TRBJ2-7, the V gene TRBV20-1; D gene ambiguous. The V and J ends lost 3 bases and 5 bases respectively, with 11 bases between them. This CDR3 has 12 amino acids. Looked up from germline, CDR1 is DFQATT and CDR2 is SNEGSKA (reference sequence). The CDR3 DNA reads as TGCAGTGCTAGTATCCAGGCCCACGAGCAGTACTTC. Translation gives CSASIQAHEQYF.

The chain is built from TRBV2 and TRBJ2-5; 12 bases line up with TRBD2. The CDR3 has 15 residues. The germline CDR1 and CDR2 sequences are SNHLY and FYNNEI. V lost 6 bases and J lost 2; bases outside the gene matches: 4. The CDR3: CASSDGLAGQETQYF. CDR3 bases: TGTGCCAGCAGCGATGGACTAGCGGGGCAAGAGACCCAGTACTTC.

This chain connects TRBV24-1 to TRBJ1-2; 11 bases fit TRBD1. Germline loops: CDR1 KGHDR, CDR2 SFDVKD. This CDR3 has 14 residues. V was clipped by 6 bases and J by 5 bases; unmatched bases: 4. The CDR3 sequence: CATSRTGGKYGYTF. The CDR3 DNA is TGTGCCACCAGTAGGACAGGGGGCAAGTATGGCTACACCTTC.

This chain links TRBV28 with TRBJ1-2; D remains unclear. Trimming took off 2 bases at V and 4 bases at J, with 11 bases between the two ends. The CDR3 has 14 residues. The V gene's germline CDR1 is MDHEN and CDR2 SYDVKM. This CDR3 reads CASSLEAGGYGYTF. CDR3 nucleotides: TGTGCCAGCAGTTTAGAGGCAGGAGGCTATGGCTACACCTTC.

CDR3 protein: CASSPPSKSNTEAFF. CDR3 bases: TGTGCCAGCTCACCACCGAGCAAGTCTAACACTGAAGCTTTCTTT. This chain uses TRBV18 with TRBJ1-1; D gene ambiguous. Germline values: CDR1 KGHSH, CDR2 LQKENI. The CDR3 covers 15 residues. Trimming shortened V by 0 bases and J by 2 bases, and 10 bases separated the two germline ends.

This clone was seen just once. The chain couples TRBV12-3 or TRBV12-4 to TRBJ2-7, with D possibly TRBD1 on 5 matching bases. V was clipped by 3 bases and J by 4 bases, with 7 bases between them. The CDR3 has 12 amino acids. CDR3 region: CASSFQGYEQYF. The CDR3 coding sequence is TGTGCCAGCAGTTTCCAGGGTTACGAGCAGTACTTC.

This chain links TRBV18 with TRBJ2-7; TRBD2 matches 8 bases. This CDR3 has 13 residues. Germline V gene data show CDR1 as KGHSH and CDR2 as LQKENI. V was pared by 3 bases and J by 5 bases, with 3 bases of the junction left unmatched. The CDR3 loop is CASSPSGSHEQYF. The CDR3 DNA is TGTGCCAGCTCACCGAGCGGGAGCCACGAGCAGTACTTC.

The chain employs TRBV5-5 and TRBJ2-1; D possibly corresponds to TRBD1 (5 bases). V lost 7 bases and J 0 bases, leaving 8 bases between the germline ends. The CDR3 has 13 amino acids. CDR1 and CDR2 from the germline V gene are SGHKS and YYEKEE (reference sequence). The CDR3 DNA follows: TGTGCCAGCCTTAGGGGCTCCTACAATGAGCAGTTCTTC. Its translation is CASLRGSYNEQFF.

This rearrangement joins TRBV30 to TRBJ1-1, with TRBD1 identical over 8 bases. J lost 11 bases, V lost 5 bases, and 7 bases had no gene match. Germline V gene lookup returns CDR1 GTSNPN and CDR2 SVGIG (reference sequence). The CDR3 totals 11 residues. In nucleotides, the CDR3 is TGTGCCTGGGGACAGGGAACCATGGCTTTCTTT. It codes for CAWGQGTMAFF.